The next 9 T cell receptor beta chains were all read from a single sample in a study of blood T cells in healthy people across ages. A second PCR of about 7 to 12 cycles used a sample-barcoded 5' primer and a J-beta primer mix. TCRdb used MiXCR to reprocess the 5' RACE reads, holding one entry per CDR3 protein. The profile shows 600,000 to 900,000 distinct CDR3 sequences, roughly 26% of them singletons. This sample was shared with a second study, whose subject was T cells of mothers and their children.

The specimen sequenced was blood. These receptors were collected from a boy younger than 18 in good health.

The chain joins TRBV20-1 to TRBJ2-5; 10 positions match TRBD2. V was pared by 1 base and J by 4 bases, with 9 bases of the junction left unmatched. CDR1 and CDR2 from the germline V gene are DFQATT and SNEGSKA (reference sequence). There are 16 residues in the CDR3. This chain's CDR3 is CSARGPTSGVSETQYF. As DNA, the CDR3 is TGCAGTGCTAGAGGTCCAACTAGCGGGGTTTCAGAGACCCAGTACTTC.

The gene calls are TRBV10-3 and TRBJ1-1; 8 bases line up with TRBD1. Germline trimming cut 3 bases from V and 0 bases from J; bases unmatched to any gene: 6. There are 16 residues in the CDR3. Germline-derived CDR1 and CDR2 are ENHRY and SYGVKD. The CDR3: CAISDSDRALNTEAFF. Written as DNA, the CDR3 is TGTGCCATCAGTGACTCGGACAGGGCTTTGAACACTGAAGCTTTCTTT.

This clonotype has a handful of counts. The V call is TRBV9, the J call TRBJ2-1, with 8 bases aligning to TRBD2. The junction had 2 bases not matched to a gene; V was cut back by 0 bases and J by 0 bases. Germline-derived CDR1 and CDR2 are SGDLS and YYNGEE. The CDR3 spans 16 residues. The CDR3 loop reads CASSVVGGASYNEQFF. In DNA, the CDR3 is TGTGCCAGCAGCGTAGTCGGGGGGGCCTCCTACAATGAGCAGTTCTTC.

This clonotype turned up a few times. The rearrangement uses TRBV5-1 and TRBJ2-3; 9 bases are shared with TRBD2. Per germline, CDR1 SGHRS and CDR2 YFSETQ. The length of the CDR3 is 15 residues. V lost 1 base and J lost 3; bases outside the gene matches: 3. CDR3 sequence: CASSLPSGATDTQYF. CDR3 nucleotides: TGCGCCAGCAGCTTGCCTAGCGGGGCTACAGATACGCAGTATTTT.

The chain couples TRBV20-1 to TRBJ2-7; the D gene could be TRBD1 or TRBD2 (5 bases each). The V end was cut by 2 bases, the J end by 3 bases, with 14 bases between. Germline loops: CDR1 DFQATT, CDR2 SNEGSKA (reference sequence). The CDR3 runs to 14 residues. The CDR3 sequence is CSARPGDAIYEQYF. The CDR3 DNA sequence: TGCAGTGCTAGACCTGGGGACGCCATCTACGAGCAGTACTTC.

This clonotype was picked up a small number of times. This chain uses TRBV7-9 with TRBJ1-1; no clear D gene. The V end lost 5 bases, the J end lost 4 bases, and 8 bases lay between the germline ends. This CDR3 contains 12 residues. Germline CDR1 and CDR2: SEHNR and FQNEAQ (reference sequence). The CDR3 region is CASSPGPTEAFF. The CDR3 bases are TGTGCCAGCAGCCCCGGACCCACTGAAGCTTTCTTT.

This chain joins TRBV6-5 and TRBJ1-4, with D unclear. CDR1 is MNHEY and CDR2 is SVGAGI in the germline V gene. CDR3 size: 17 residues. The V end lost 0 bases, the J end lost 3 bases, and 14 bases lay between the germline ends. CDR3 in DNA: TGTGCCAGCAGTTACTCGAGACGGGCCCGGGCTAATGAAAAACTGTTTTTT. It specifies CASSYSRRARANEKLFF.

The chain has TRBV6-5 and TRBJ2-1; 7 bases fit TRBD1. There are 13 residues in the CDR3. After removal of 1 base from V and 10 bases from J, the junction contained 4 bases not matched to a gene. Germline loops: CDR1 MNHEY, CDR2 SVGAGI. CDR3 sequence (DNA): TGTGCCAGCAGTTACTACCGGGACAGAGAGCAGTTCTTC. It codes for CASSYYRDREQFF.

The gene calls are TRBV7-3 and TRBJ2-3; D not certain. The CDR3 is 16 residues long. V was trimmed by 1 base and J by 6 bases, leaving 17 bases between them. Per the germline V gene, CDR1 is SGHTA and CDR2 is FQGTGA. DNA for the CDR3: TGTGCCAGCAGCTTAAGTGGCAGGACCGAGACGGATACGCAGTATTTT. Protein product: CASSLSGRTETDTQYF.